These 26 T cell receptor beta chains were sequenced from one sample in a study of T cells in Graves' hyperthyroidism and ophthalmopathy. From RNA transcripts, TCR beta CDR3 regions were amplified. HTBI primers drove first-round RT-PCR of the TCR CDR3. From the multiplex PCR reads, TCRdb called clonotypes with MiXCR, one entry per CDR3 protein. The sample has 460,000 or so distinct CDR3 sequences, under 15% seen once. The sequenced sample was blood. The receptors were sampled from a woman aged 18 to 35 with Graves' hyperthyroidism.

This clonotype turned up a few times. The chain uses TRBV7-9 and TRBJ1-1; D not certain. Germline CDR1 reads SEHNR; CDR2 reads FQNEAQ (reference sequence). The CDR3 spans 13 residues. V lost 5 bases and J 5 bases, leaving 12 bases between the germline ends. The CDR3 DNA is TGTGCCAGCAGCAAAGTGGCGGAGACTGAAGCTTTCTTT. Translated, it gives CASSKVAETEAFF.

This clonotype showed up many times. The V gene is TRBV29-1, the J gene TRBJ1-1; D not certain. The CDR3 totals 12 residues. V gave up 5 bases and J gave up 0 bases, with 7 bases separating them. CDR1 SQVTM and CDR2 ANQGSEA come from the germline V gene. CDR3 DNA: TGCAGCGTTAGGAAAATGAACACTGAAGCTTTCTTT. Residues: CSVRKMNTEAFF.

This clonotype was counted ten times or more. The rearrangement uses TRBV19 and TRBJ2-2, with 9 bases lining up with TRBD1. This CDR3 has 16 amino acids. Germline V gene sequence: CDR1 LNHDA, CDR2 SQIVND (reference sequence). After removal of 3 bases from V and 3 bases from J, the junction contained 5 bases not matched to a gene. The CDR3 DNA reads TGTGCCAGTAGTATTCCCGGGACAGGGCACACCGGGGAGCTGTTTTTT. Translated, it gives CASSIPGTGHTGELFF.

This clonotype occurred many times. The chain has TRBV20-1 and TRBJ2-7; D call uncertain. CDR3 length: 12 residues. Per the germline V gene, CDR1 is DFQATT and CDR2 is SNEGSKA (reference sequence). Trimming shortened V by 2 bases and J by 5 bases, and 10 bases separated the two germline ends. CDR3 residues: CSARSFVNEQYF. DNA of the CDR3: TGCAGTGCTAGATCGTTTGTCAACGAGCAGTACTTC.

Worth noting for this clonotype: This sequence may be a read error, since a much larger clone differs from it by one base. The V call is TRBV25-1, the J call TRBJ2-1, with D possibly called TRBD1 or TRBD2 (6 bases each). Germline V gene data show CDR1 as MGHDK and CDR2 as SYGVNS. Trimming left V 7 bases short and J 8 bases short, with 18 bases between. There are 14 residues in the CDR3. This CDR3 reads CASTDPRGVYEQFF. DNA for the CDR3: TGTGCCAGCACTGACCCTAGGGGGGTGTATGAGCAGTTCTTC.

At least ten counts were recorded for this clonotype. The chain is built from TRBV6-1 and TRBJ1-2; TRBD1 matches at 7 bases. The trim removed 5 bases at V and 2 bases at J, leaving 8 bases unmatched. There are 15 residues in the CDR3. Germline loops: CDR1 MNHNS, CDR2 SASEGT. The DNA for the CDR3 is TGTGCCAGCAGTCCGGGACAGTTCTTAAACTATGGCTACACCTTC. Amino acids: CASSPGQFLNYGYTF.

The table lists this clonotype with many counts. This chain links TRBV7-8 with TRBJ2-2; D is uncertain. V shed 2 bases and J shed 1 base, with 5 bases lying between them. The CDR3 extends over 14 amino acids. The germline gives CDR1 SGHVS, CDR2 FQNEAQ. CDR3 sequence: CASSLLGNTGELFF. The CDR3 coding sequence is TGTGCCAGCAGCTTACTAGGGAACACCGGGGAGCTGTTTTTT.

The sample holds many counts of this clonotype. The chain is built from TRBV12-3 or TRBV12-4 and TRBJ2-1; D is unresolved. The germline V and J ends were trimmed by 0 bases and 3 bases, with 9 bases remaining between them. This CDR3 has 15 amino acids. The CDR3 coding sequence is TGTGCCAGCAGTTTAGCTTACGAGAACTACAATGAGCAGTTCTTC. Amino acid sequence: CASSLAYENYNEQFF.

This clonotype was detected many times. CDR3 protein: CASSISTGVYGYTF. CDR3 nucleotide sequence: TGTGCCAGCAGCATATCGACAGGGGTCTATGGCTACACCTTC. The chain recombines TRBV7-6 with TRBJ1-2; TRBD1 agrees at 8 bases. Germline trimming cut 5 bases from V and 4 bases from J; bases unmatched to any gene: 6. Germline V lookup: CDR1 SGHVS, CDR2 FNYEAQ. The CDR3 sequence is 14 residues long.

This clonotype was observed many times. This rearrangement joins TRBV7-8 to TRBJ2-1, with TRBD2 matching over 9 bases. The junction had 13 bases not matched to a gene; V was cut back by 3 bases and J by 7 bases. Germline V gene lookup returns CDR1 SGHVS and CDR2 FQNEAQ. The CDR3 sequence is 17 residues long. The CDR3 nucleotides are TGTGCCAGCAGCTTTAGGAGGCGGGAGGGCCTTAAGAATGAGCAGTTCTTC. Encoded protein: CASSFRRREGLKNEQFF.

To note about this clonotype: Its ends do not fully match the called genes, so a read error is possible. The V call is TRBV5-1, the J call TRBJ1-4, with D perhaps TRBD1 (5 bases). Germline values: CDR1 SGHRS, CDR2 YFSETQ. This CDR3 has 14 amino acids. CDR3: CAGSFSGRDEKLFF. The CDR3 region has the DNA TGCGCCGGCAGCTTCTCGGGACGTGATGAAAAACTGTTTTTT.

This clonotype was picked up many times. This chain joins TRBV30 and TRBJ2-3; no clear D. Germline CDR1 and CDR2: GTSNPN and SVGIG (reference sequence). The CDR3 contains 11 residues. The V end was cut by 1 base, the J end by 9 bases, with 8 bases between. The CDR3 region is CAWSDRATQYF. The CDR3 DNA reads as TGTGCCTGGAGTGATAGGGCGACGCAGTATTTT.

This clonotype was counted many times. The chain has TRBV6-2 or TRBV6-3 and TRBJ2-7; possibly TRBD2 for D (5 bases). V was shortened by 9 bases and J by 7 bases, with 19 bases between the two germline ends. The CDR3 loop spans 13 amino acids. Germline assignment: CDR1 MNHEY and CDR2 SVGEGT. The CDR3 reads CASKADPLGEQYF. DNA for the CDR3: TGTGCCAGTAAAGCGGACCCCCTGGGAGAGCAGTACTTC.

In regard to this clonotype: A much larger clone is a single base away; this may be a read error. This chain uses TRBV6-2 or TRBV6-3 with TRBJ2-7; D remains ambiguous. CDR1 and CDR2 from the germline V gene are MNHEY and SVGEGT. V dropped 2 bases and J dropped 0 bases, with 5 bases sitting between them. This CDR3 has 13 amino acids. CDR3 amino acids: CASSYRPSYEQYV. As DNA, the CDR3 is TGTGCCAGCAGTTACCGACCCTCCTACGAGCAGTACGTC.

The V and J genes are TRBV13 and TRBJ2-7; 9 nucleotides agree with TRBD2. Germline CDR1 reads PRHDT; CDR2 reads FYEKMQ (reference sequence). CDR3 length: 16 residues. Written as DNA, the CDR3 is TGTGCCGGCAGCTTAAACCAGGGACTAGCCTCCTACGAGCAGTACGTC. It translates to CAGSLNQGLASYEQYV.

This clonotype was detected many times. The chain links TRBV12-3 or TRBV12-4 to TRBJ2-5; D unclear. V was clipped by 5 bases and J by 4 bases, with 17 bases between them. This CDR3 spans 15 amino acids. The CDR3 DNA sequence: TGTGCCAGCAGTCCATTCCCCAACCCCGCAGAGACCCAGTACTTC. It specifies CASSPFPNPAETQYF.

This clonotype occurred many times. V gene TRBV11-2 combines with J gene TRBJ1-4; D unresolved. This CDR3 is 14 amino acids long. From germline, CDR1 is SGHAT and CDR2 FQNNGV. Trimming took 3 bases from V and 8 from J, leaving 13 bases between them. CDR3 DNA: TGTGCCAGCAGCTTCCCGGGCCTCGGGGAAAAACTGTTTTTT. This gives the protein CASSFPGLGEKLFF.

The CDR3 protein is CASSEVAAGPSYEQYF. DNA for the CDR3: TGCGCCAGCAGTGAGGTCGCAGCGGGCCCCTCCTACGAGCAGTACTTC. The chain combines TRBV10-2 with TRBJ2-7, with TRBD2 as a possible D gene (6 bases). Per germline, CDR1 WSHSY and CDR2 SAAADI. The CDR3 has 16 amino acids. The V gene lost 2 bases and the J gene lost 0 bases, with 14 bases spanning the gap.

This clonotype occurred many times. The rearrangement links TRBV11-2 to TRBJ1-6; D may be TRBD1 (5 bases). The germline V and J ends were trimmed by 8 bases and 7 bases, with 9 bases remaining between them. Looked up from germline, CDR1 is SGHAT and CDR2 is FQNNGV. The CDR3 is 12 residues long. The CDR3 DNA reads as TGTGCCAGCGGCCCAGGGAATTCACCCCTCCACTTT. It yields the protein CASGPGNSPLHF.

Many counts were recorded for this clonotype. The chain is built from TRBV12-3 or TRBV12-4 and TRBJ1-3, with a tentative D call TRBD1 (5 bases). The CDR3 loop spans 16 amino acids. V gave up 5 bases and J gave up 4 bases, with 18 bases separating them. The CDR3 here is CASSNLGPRGGNTIYF. In DNA, the CDR3 is TGTGCCAGCAGTAATTTGGGGCCCCGCGGAGGAAACACCATATATTTT.

The rearrangement uses TRBV9 and TRBJ2-3; no firm D call. CDR3 length equals 14 residues. Trimming took 3 bases from V and 4 from J, leaving 12 bases between them. Germline V gene sequence: CDR1 SGDLS, CDR2 YYNGEE. CDR3 loop: CASSAPAKSDTQYF. In DNA form, the CDR3 reads TGTGCCAGCAGCGCCCCGGCGAAGTCAGATACGCAGTATTTT.

The genes are TRBV30 and TRBJ1-2, with D perhaps matching TRBD1 (5 bases). Trimming cost V 0 bases and J 4 bases, with 15 bases left between them. The germline CDR1 and CDR2 sequences are GTSNPN and SVGIG (reference sequence). This CDR3 is built from 15 residues. The CDR3 DNA is TGTGCCTGGAGTGTAGGTGATTGGGGCTCCTATGGCTACACCTTC. It codes for CAWSVGDWGSYGYTF.

This clonotype was detected ten times or more. The chain has TRBV6-5 and TRBJ1-3; D is unclear. Per the germline V gene, CDR1 is MNHEY and CDR2 is SVGAGI. The CDR3 runs 16 residues. The V gene lost 0 bases and the J gene lost 0 bases, with 9 bases spanning the gap. In DNA form, the CDR3 reads TGTGCCAGCAGTTACTCGGGTCGGAGCTCTGGAAACACCATATATTTT. This gives the protein CASSYSGRSSGNTIYF.

The sample holds many counts of this clonotype. The chain carries TRBV24-1 and TRBJ1-6; D unclear. The length of the CDR3 is 13 residues. The germline CDR1 and CDR2 sequences are KGHDR and SFDVKD. Deletions cut 6 bases from V and 6 bases from J, with 8 bases between. CDR3 DNA: TGTGCCACCAGTATGGGCGGTAATTCACCCCTCCACTTT. Protein: CATSMGGNSPLHF.

The rearrangement uses TRBV6-1 and TRBJ2-1; 10 positions agree with TRBD2. The germline V gene encodes CDR1 MNHNS and CDR2 SASEGT. CDR3 length: 14 residues. Trimming cost V 8 bases and J 6 bases; bases outside gene matches: 7. CDR3 nucleotides: TGTGCCAGCCATCTAGCGGGAGTAACCAATGAGCAGTTCTTC. Amino acid sequence: CASHLAGVTNEQFF.

This clonotype was counted at least ten times. The chain has TRBV11-2 and TRBJ2-3, with unresolved D. This CDR3 contains 14 residues. Germline values: CDR1 SGHAT, CDR2 FQNNGV. Trimming left V 3 bases short and J 0 bases short, with 7 bases between. The CDR3, as DNA: TGTGCCAGCAGCTTCCTCACTAGCACAGATACGCAGTATTTT. Its protein is CASSFLTSTDTQYF.